One and the same sample provided the 18 T cell receptor beta chains below, sequenced in a study of shared T cell receptors in the human thymus. Libraries were prepared by immunoSEQ multiplex PCR; TCRdb keeps only in-frame clonotypes and omits some of them. The sample has about 380,000 clones; 85% to 95% are singletons. Sequencing was done on a sample of thymocytes. The receptors stem from a human donor.

The CDR3 region is CASSPRTSGSTDTQYF. In nucleotides, the CDR3 is TGTGCCAGCAGCCCTAGGACTAGCGGGAGCACAGATACGCAGTATTTT. The rearrangement uses TRBV11-3 and TRBJ2-3, with 11 bases identical to TRBD2. V lost 5 bases and J lost 0; bases outside the gene matches: 4. In germline, CDR1 is SGHNT, CDR2 YENEEA. The CDR3 extends over 16 amino acids.

This chain joins TRBV5-1 and TRBJ2-7; D may be TRBD1 or TRBD2 (5 bases each). V was clipped by 4 bases and J by 3 bases, with 35 bases between them. Germline CDR1 is SGHRS and CDR2 is YFSETQ. The CDR3 runs 21 residues. Here the CDR3 reads CASSPRRPQTWGAVGNYEQYF. Written as DNA, the CDR3 is TGCGCCAGCAGCCCCCGGAGGCCACAGACCTGGGGCGCGGTGGGTAACTACGAGCAGTACTTC.

This clone has only a few counts. This sequence joins TRBV2 and TRBJ1-2; D remains ambiguous. Trimming shortened V by 6 bases and J by 8 bases, and 13 bases separated the two germline ends. Germline V gene data show CDR1 as SNHLY and CDR2 as FYNNEI. This CDR3 comprises 12 residues. The CDR3 coding sequence is TGTGCCAGCAGGAGGGAGCTTTGGGGCTACACCTTC. This translates into CASRRELWGYTF. The complete variable domain, with remaining parts taken from reference TRBV2 and TRBJ1-2, reads EPEVTQTPSHQVTQMGQEVILRCVPISNHLYFYWYRQILGQKVEFLVSFYNNEISEKSEIFDDQFSVERPDGSNFTLKIRSTKLEDSAMYFCASRRELWGYTFGSGTRLTVV.

The chain joins TRBV11-1 to TRBJ1-1; D remains unclear. The germline gives CDR1 SGHAT, CDR2 FQDESV (reference sequence). The CDR3 length is 13 residues. V lost 2 bases and J 3 bases, leaving 7 bases between the germline ends. CDR3 loop: CASSLIDHTEAFF. The CDR3 DNA follows: TGTGCCAGCAGCTTAATAGACCACACTGAAGCTTTCTTT.

The genes are TRBV5-1 and TRBJ1-5; perhaps TRBD1 as D (5 bases). Germline CDR1 is SGHRS and CDR2 is YFSETQ. V was clipped by 7 bases and J by 1 base, with 12 bases between them. CDR3 length equals 14 residues. The CDR3 sequence is CASRGEGSNQPQHF. The CDR3 DNA reads TGCGCCAGCCGGGGGGAAGGAAGCAATCAGCCCCAGCATTTT.

This rearrangement joins TRBV14 to TRBJ2-2, with 13 bases identical to TRBD2. The V gene's germline CDR1 is SGHDN and CDR2 FVKESK. This CDR3 has 15 amino acids. The V segment lost 4 bases and the J segment 7 bases; nucleotides outside the gene matches: 3. In DNA form, the CDR3 reads TGTGCCAGCAGCCCGGGACTAGCGGGACACGGGGAGCTGTTTTTT. Translated, it gives CASSPGLAGHGELFF.

The rearrangement links TRBV28 to TRBJ1-1; 7 positions match TRBD1. CDR3 size: 13 residues. Germline-derived CDR1 and CDR2 are MDHEN and SYDVKM. The V gene end was trimmed by 5 bases and the J gene end by 5 bases; junction bases not matched to a gene: 5. The chain's CDR3 is CASSQGGYTEAFF. The CDR3 nucleotides read TGTGCCAGCAGTCAGGGGGGGTATACTGAAGCTTTCTTT.

The chain is built from TRBV4-1 and TRBJ2-1; tentatively, D is TRBD1 (6 bases). In germline, CDR1 is MGHRA, CDR2 YSYEKL. Trimming shortened V by 3 bases and J by 12 bases, and 24 bases separated the two germline ends. CDR3 length: 16 residues. The CDR3 here is CASSHTGTYPHKGQFF. The CDR3 DNA sequence: TGCGCCAGCAGCCACACCGGGACATATCCTCACAAGGGGCAGTTCTTC.

The chain combines TRBV6-1 with TRBJ1-1; tentative D call: TRBD1 (5 bases). Trimming stripped 8 bases from V and 4 bases from J, with 17 bases between. Germline CDR1 MNHNS, CDR2 SASEGT. This CDR3 has 14 residues. CDR3 in amino acids: CASPRRGGGTEAFF. In DNA form, the CDR3 reads TGTGCCAGCCCCCGTCGGGGTGGGGGCACTGAAGCTTTCTTT.

The V gene is TRBV10-3, the J gene TRBJ1-2, with D possibly being TRBD1 (5 bases). The CDR3 extends over 15 amino acids. V was pared by 8 bases and J by 2 bases, with 18 bases between. Looked up from germline, CDR1 is ENHRY and CDR2 is SYGVKD. CDR3 sequence: CAIRYRLIRNYGYTF. The DNA for the CDR3 is TGTGCCATCCGATACAGGTTAATTAGGAACTATGGCTACACCTTC.

This chain connects TRBV28 to TRBJ1-2; D gene unclear. Germline V gene data show CDR1 as MDHEN and CDR2 as SYDVKM. The CDR3 has 16 residues. Deletions cut 2 bases from V and 2 bases from J, with 15 bases between. The CDR3 bases are TGTGCCAGCAGTTTACCAAAAATTCGGCCGAACTATGGCTACACCTTC. Amino acid sequence: CASSLPKIRPNYGYTF.

Only one count was recorded for this clone. The chain links TRBV12-5 to TRBJ2-3; no reliable D call. V gave up 0 bases and J gave up 4 bases, with 11 bases separating them. This CDR3 spans 15 amino acids. Germline V gene lookup returns CDR1 LGHNT and CDR2 FRNRAP. CDR3 region: CASGLVRSRADTQYF. The CDR3 DNA reads TGTGCTAGTGGTTTGGTAAGGAGTAGGGCAGATACGCAGTATTTT.

This sequence joins TRBV27 and TRBJ1-5; D remains ambiguous. CDR3 length: 12 residues. V was clipped by 3 bases and J by 6 bases, with 6 bases between them. Germline-derived CDR1 and CDR2 are MNHEY and SMNVEV (reference sequence). CDR3 nucleotides: TGTGCCAGCAGTTTTTTGGGTCAGCCCCAGCATTTT. Residues: CASSFLGQPQHF.

The chain recombines TRBV28 with TRBJ2-5; no clear D gene. There are 15 residues in the CDR3. Germline values: CDR1 MDHEN, CDR2 SYDVKM. Between the trimmed V and J ends, which lost 1 base and 5 bases, there was a span of 14 bases. The CDR3 DNA sequence: TGTGCCAGCAGTTTATACAGCTCCCTCCAGGAGACCCAGTACTTC. Amino acid sequence: CASSLYSSLQETQYF.

This chain connects TRBV15 to TRBJ2-3; 8 positions agree with TRBD1. From germline, CDR1 is LNHNV and CDR2 YYDKDF (reference sequence). This CDR3 has 19 residues. Trimming at V came to 3 bases and at J to 1 base, leaving 15 bases not matched to a gene. CDR3 amino acids: CATSRVRDRNYVGTDTQYF. In DNA form, the CDR3 reads TGTGCCACCAGCAGGGTCCGGGACAGGAATTATGTGGGCACAGATACGCAGTATTTT.

This chain uses TRBV6-1 with TRBJ2-7, with D perhaps matching TRBD2 (5 bases). This CDR3 region has 10 residues. V shed 6 bases and J shed 6 bases, with 6 bases lying between them. The V gene's germline CDR1 is MNHNS and CDR2 SASEGT. CDR3 nucleotide sequence: TGTGCCAGCAGGGACTCCGAGCAGTACTTC. Its translation: CASRDSEQYF.

The rearrangement uses TRBV6-1 and TRBJ2-5, with 13 nucleotides matching TRBD2. The J call may be faulty, since TRBJ2-7 better matches the DNA end. Per the germline V gene, CDR1 is MNHNS and CDR2 is SASEGT. This CDR3 comprises 19 residues. The CDR3 protein is CASSELGTSGKVWGHEQYF. CDR3 coding DNA: TGTGCCAGCAGTGAATTGGGGACTAGCGGGAAAGTTTGGGGCCACGAGCAGTACTTC.

The chain combines TRBV5-1 with TRBJ2-1; the D gene is possibly TRBD1 (6 bases). Trimming took off 4 bases at V and 0 bases at J, with 17 bases between the two ends. This CDR3 has 17 residues. Germline V gene sequence: CDR1 SGHRS, CDR2 YFSETQ. CDR3 sequence (DNA): TGCGCCAGCAGCGTGGGGATACAGGGCAGCTCCTACAATGAGCAGTTCTTC. Protein sequence: CASSVGIQGSSYNEQFF.